This entry lists 2 T cell receptor beta chains sequenced from one sample in a study of CD8+ T cells in alopecia areata. Isolated RNA was reverse transcribed into cDNA used as the sequencing template. Sequencing used immunoSEQ multiplex PCR; TCRdb keeps in-frame clones, though not all of them. This sample carries about 300,000 clones and no singletons, and 0.9% to 1.5% goes to the top ten. Cells pooled from cutaneous lymph nodes were sorted on CD4, CD8alpha, NKG2D, NKG2ACE and other markers. Material: CD4+ T cells sorted from a lymph node. Receptor source: a C3H/HeJ mouse with alopecia areata. This strain's MHC haplotype is H2-k.

Of note for this clone: This clone may be a read error of a much larger clone one base away. Mouse gene names apply. Other DNA sequences in this specimen translate into the identical CDR3. The CDR3 spells CASSQDWGPSAETLYF. Partial CDR3 DNA: TGTGCCAGCAGCCAAGACTGGGGACCTAGTGCAGAA. The rearrangement uses TRBV5 and TRBJ2-3; maybe TRBD2 (6 bases). The read ends 4 residues early relative to the CDR3; the germline J gene fills the gap. With 0 bases removed from V and 0 bases from J, the gap between germline ends came to 10 bases. Germline CDR1 LGHNA, CDR2 YNLKQL (reference sequence). The CDR3 is made up of 16 amino acids.

Comment on this clone: With a much larger clone just one base away, this may be a read error. Gene and germline names: mouse. Here the CDR3 reads CASSKTGGNYAEQFF. The part of the CDR3 DNA that was read is TGTGCCAGCAGTAAGACTGGGGGGAACTATGCT. The rearrangement joins TRBV13-1 to TRBJ2-1, with TRBD2 identical over 10 bases. The read halts 4 residues ahead of the CDR3 end, with the missing end drawn from the germline J gene. The length of the CDR3 is 15 residues. Germline CDR1 reads NSHNY; CDR2 reads SYGAGN. The V segment lost 4 bases and the J segment 1 base; nucleotides outside the gene matches: 2.